The clone carrying this T cell receptor (beta chain) was recorded many times. The sample is drawn from a study of metastatic and nonmetastatic thyroid tumors. Overall study: It was across blood and tumor or nodule tissue from malignant and benign thyroid patients that repertoires were compared.

Among the patients, none had received any treatment before thyroid surgery. Original data processing: Clinicopathological groups differed in CDR3, with these differences serving to build a distant-metastasis classifier for papillary thyroid cancer. TCRdb re-clonotyped the PCR reads via MiXCR. For this entry, the V and J calls and clone size follow TCRdb and not the study's own pipeline. Here the sample spans roughly 98,000 clones, under 15% being singletons. There are 16 residues in the CDR3. Per the germline V gene, CDR1 is LNHDA and CDR2 is SQIVND (reference sequence). V gave up 4 bases and J gave up 0 bases; unmatched junction bases: 7.

The TCR comes from a female donor with papillary thyroid cancer or a benign thyroid nodule (not recorded which). Some clones in this sample may be carry-over from other donors' samples. What was sequenced was blood. This chain uses TRBV19 with TRBJ1-2, with 8 bases fitting TRBD1. CDR3 amino acids: CASSTGQDSSNYGYTF. The CDR3 DNA reads as TGTGCCAGTAGTACGGGACAGGACTCCTCTAACTATGGCTACACCTTC.